This TCR beta chain was identified in a study of T cells in Graves' hyperthyroidism and ophthalmopathy. Study observations and caveats: Through a model of 13 V-J features, ophthalmopathy was separated from stable hyperthyroidism.

Amplification yielded TCR beta CDR3 regions, with RNA transcripts as the source. The TCR CDR3 first-round RT-PCR relied on the HTBI primer set. TCRdb re-called the multiplex PCR reads with MiXCR, one entry per CDR3 protein. The sample carries approximately 400,000 distinct CDR3 sequences, about 18% recorded once. The V gene lost 1 base and the J gene lost 1 base, with 12 bases spanning the gap. In germline, CDR1 is SGHRS, CDR2 YFSETQ. The CDR3 length is 15 residues. This clonotype was found many times. Antigen: not known. J is TRBJ2-7 and V is TRBV5-1; possibly TRBD1 for D (6 bases). Sequencing was performed on blood. This receptor was taken from a woman younger than 30 with Graves' hyperthyroidism. Here the CDR3 DNA reads TGCGCCAGCAGCTTGAGAGGACAGCCTTCCTACGAGCAGTACTTC. It specifies CASSLRGQPSYEQYF.